The clone carrying this T cell receptor (beta chain) has a single count. Its antigen is as yet unknown. The data are from a study of cytomegalovirus exposure and HLA in healthy donors. Study-level points and caveats: Analysis performed later found 16,000 or so TCR beta sequences associated with HLA alleles at 0.05 false discovery rate. Most sequenced TCRs were rare (though some public TCRs occurred in many donors).

Donors in the study were healthy people who gave bone marrow. With 60 Vbeta and 13 Jbeta primers, the PCR was carried out. Libraries were prepared by immunoSEQ multiplex PCR; TCRdb keeps only in-frame clonotypes and omits some of them. In the table there are 100,000 to 150,000 clones, 70% to 80% of which are singletons. This CDR3 has 11 amino acids. Trimming took 6 bases from V and 5 from J, leaving 7 bases between them. Per the germline V gene, CDR1 is SNHLY and CDR2 is FYNNEI. This TCR came from a man in his fifties in good health and CMV-seronegative. The sequenced sample was PBMCs. The chain joins TRBV2 to TRBJ1-2; D unclear. CDR3 sequence (DNA): TGTGCCAGCAGCGACTCATATGGCTACACCTTC. It translates to CASSDSYGYTF.